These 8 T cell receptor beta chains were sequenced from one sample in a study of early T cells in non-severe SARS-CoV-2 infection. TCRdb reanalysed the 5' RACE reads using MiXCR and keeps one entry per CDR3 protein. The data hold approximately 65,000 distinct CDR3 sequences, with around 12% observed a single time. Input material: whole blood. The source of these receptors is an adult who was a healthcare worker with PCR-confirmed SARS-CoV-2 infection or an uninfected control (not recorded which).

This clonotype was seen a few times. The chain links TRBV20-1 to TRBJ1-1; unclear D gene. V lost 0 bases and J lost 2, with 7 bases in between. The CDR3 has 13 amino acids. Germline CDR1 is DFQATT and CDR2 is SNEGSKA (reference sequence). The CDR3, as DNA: TGCAGTGCTAGAGAGGGAACCAACACTGAAGCTTTCTTT. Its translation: CSAREGTNTEAFF.

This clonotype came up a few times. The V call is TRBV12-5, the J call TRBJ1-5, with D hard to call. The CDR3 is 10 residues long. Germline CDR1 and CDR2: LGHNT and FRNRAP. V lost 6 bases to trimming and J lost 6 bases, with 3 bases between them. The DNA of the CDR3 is TGTGCTAGTGGGATTCAGCCCCAGCATTTT. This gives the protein CASGIQPQHF.

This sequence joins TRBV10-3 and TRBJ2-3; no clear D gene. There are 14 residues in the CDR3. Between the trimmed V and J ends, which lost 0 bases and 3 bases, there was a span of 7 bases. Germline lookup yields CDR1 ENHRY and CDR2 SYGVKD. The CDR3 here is CAISESMATDTQYF. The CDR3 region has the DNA TGTGCCATCAGTGAGTCCATGGCTACAGATACGCAGTATTTT.

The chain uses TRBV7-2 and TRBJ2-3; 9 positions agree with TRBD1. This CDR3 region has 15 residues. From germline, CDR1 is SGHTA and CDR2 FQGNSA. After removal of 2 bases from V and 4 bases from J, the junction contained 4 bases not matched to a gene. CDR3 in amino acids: CASSLSTGGPDTQYF. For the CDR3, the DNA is TGTGCCAGCAGCTTATCGACAGGGGGGCCAGATACGCAGTATTTT. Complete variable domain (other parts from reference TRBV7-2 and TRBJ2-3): GAGVSQSPSNKVTEKGKDVELRCDPISGHTALYWYRQSLGQGLEFLIYFQGNSAPDKSGLPSDRFSAERTGGSVSTLTIQRTQQEDSAVYLCASSLSTGGPDTQYFGPGTRLTVL.

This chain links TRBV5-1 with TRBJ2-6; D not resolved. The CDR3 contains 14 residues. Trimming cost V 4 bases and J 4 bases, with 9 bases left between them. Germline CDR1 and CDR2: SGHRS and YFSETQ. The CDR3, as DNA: TGCGCCAGCAGCAACACCTTAGGGGCCAACGTCCTGACTTTC. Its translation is CASSNTLGANVLTF.

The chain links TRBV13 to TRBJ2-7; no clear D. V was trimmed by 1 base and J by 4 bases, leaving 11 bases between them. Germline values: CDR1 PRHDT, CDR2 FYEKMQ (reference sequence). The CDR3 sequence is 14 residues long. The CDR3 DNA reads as TGTGCCAGCAGCTTAGTGGATATGTCTTACGAGCAGTACTTC. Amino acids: CASSLVDMSYEQYF.

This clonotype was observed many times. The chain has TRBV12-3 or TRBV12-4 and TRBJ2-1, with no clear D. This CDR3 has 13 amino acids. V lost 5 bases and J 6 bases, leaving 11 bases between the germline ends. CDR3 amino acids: CASSPQWVNEQFF. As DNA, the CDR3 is TGTGCCAGCAGTCCCCAGTGGGTCAATGAGCAGTTCTTC.

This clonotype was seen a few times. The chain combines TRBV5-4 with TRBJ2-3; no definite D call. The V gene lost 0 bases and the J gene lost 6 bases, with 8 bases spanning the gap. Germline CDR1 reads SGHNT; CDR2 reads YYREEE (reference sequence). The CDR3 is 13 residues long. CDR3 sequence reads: CASSLGTADTQYF. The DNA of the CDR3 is TGTGCCAGCAGCTTGGGCACAGCGGATACGCAGTATTTT.